The 5 T cell receptor beta chains listed next were all sequenced from one sample in a study of OX40 agonist ivuxolimab in advanced cancers. TCRdb's table, derived via immunoSEQ multiplex PCR, lists solely in-frame clones and lacks some. The table shows 95,000 to 150,000 clones, with around 93% occurring only once. The input for sequencing was CD4+ or CD8+ T cells sorted from blood, taken in a trial of the OX40 agonist ivuxolimab. These receptors came from an adult with an advanced solid tumor such as melanoma, head and neck, liver or kidney cancer.

This chain joins TRBV19 and TRBJ2-1; perhaps TRBD2 as D (5 bases). The CDR3 has 14 amino acids. Germline V gene data show CDR1 as LNHDA and CDR2 as SQIVND (reference sequence). V was pared by 4 bases and J by 8 bases, with 15 bases between. The CDR3 coding sequence is TGTGCCAGTAGTACCGGGCCCCACGGGGATGAGCAGTTCTTC. Its translation is CASSTGPHGDEQFF.

The CDR3 nucleotides are TGTGCCAGCAGCTTAGAAGGAGCACAGCGGCAATACGAGCAGTACTTC. Protein product: CASSLEGAQRQYEQYF. This chain links TRBV7-9 with TRBJ2-7; perhaps TRBD2 as D (5 bases). Germline loops: CDR1 SEHNR, CDR2 FQNEAQ (reference sequence). The V end lost 1 base, the J end lost 4 bases, and 17 bases lay between the germline ends. This CDR3 comprises 16 residues.

The genes are TRBV5-4 and TRBJ1-1; 7 bases line up with TRBD1. The CDR3 extends over 14 amino acids. CDR1 is SGHNT, CDR2 YYREEE, per germline (reference sequence). V trimming: 5 bases; J trimming: 1 base; junction bases outside the gene matches: 5. CDR3 loop: CASRLDRPNTEAFF. As DNA, the CDR3 is TGTGCCAGCAGGCTGGACAGGCCGAACACTGAAGCTTTCTTT.

The rearrangement links TRBV5-6 to TRBJ2-6; D is unclear. This CDR3 is built from 18 residues. Trimming took 4 bases from V and 2 from J, leaving 19 bases between them. Germline CDR1 is SGHDT and CDR2 is YYEEEE. For the CDR3, the DNA is TGTGCCAGCAGCCCGGTAACTGGGTCACCCCCTGGGGCCAACGTCCTGACTTTC. It yields the protein CASSPVTGSPPGANVLTF.

The rearrangement uses TRBV7-2 and TRBJ2-1, with 9 bases lining up with TRBD1. Trimming took 6 bases from V and 4 from J; bases not matched to a gene: 10. Germline CDR1 reads SGHTA; CDR2 reads FQGNSA. The CDR3 covers 16 residues. CDR3 amino acids: CASRLQTGGAYNEQFF. CDR3 in DNA: TGTGCCAGCAGACTACAAACAGGGGGCGCATACAATGAGCAGTTCTTC. Drawing the rest from reference TRBV7-2 and TRBJ2-1, the complete variable domain is GAGVSQSPSNKVTEKGKDVELRCDPISGHTALYWYRQSLGQGLEFLIYFQGNSAPDKSGLPSDRFSAERTGGSVSTLTIQRTQQEDSAVYLCASRLQTGGAYNEQFFGPGTRLTVL.